What follows are 4 T cell receptor beta chains derived from one specimen sequenced in a study of blood T cell repertoires in COVID-19. Libraries were prepared by immunoSEQ multiplex PCR; TCRdb keeps only in-frame clonotypes and omits some of them. Of 250,000 to 350,000 clones detected, approximately 86% appear once; the ten largest clones hold 0.87%. Sequenced material: peripheral blood. These receptors were obtained from a human donor with COVID-19, enrolled during active disease. The donor label of this sample is uncertain.

The chain has TRBV18 and TRBJ2-3, with 7 bases fitting TRBD2. The CDR3 is 19 residues long. The germline CDR1 and CDR2 sequences are KGHSH and LQKENI. V gave up 3 bases and J gave up 0 bases; unmatched junction bases: 15. The CDR3 sequence: CASSPGRGRELYSTDTQYF. DNA of the CDR3: TGTGCCAGCTCACCTGGGAGGGGCAGAGAACTTTATAGCACAGATACGCAGTATTTT.

Remarks on this clone: Germline is not matched at one junction end, which may reflect a read error. This chain joins TRBV4-3 and TRBJ2-7; D is tentatively TRBD1 or TRBD2 (6 bases each). The CDR3 consists of 16 residues. Germline loops: CDR1 LGHNA, CDR2 YSLEER. The CDR3 loop is CVSSGLSQGNTYEQYF. As DNA, the CDR3 is TGCGTCAGCAGCGGGCTCAGTCAGGGGAATACCTACGAGCAGTACTTC.

In this sample, this clone turned up once. The chain couples TRBV14 to TRBJ1-4; D perhaps matches TRBD1 (6 bases). V was clipped by 0 bases and J by 5 bases, with 10 bases between them. Looked up from germline, CDR1 is SGHDN and CDR2 is FVKESK. This CDR3 region has 15 residues. The CDR3 nucleotides are TGTGCCAGCAGCCAAGATCAGGGGTTGAATGAAAAACTGTTTTTT. Its protein product is CASSQDQGLNEKLFF.

The rearrangement joins TRBV5-1 to TRBJ2-5; D is uncertain. V gave up 0 bases and J gave up 0 bases, with 9 bases separating them. The CDR3 has 15 residues. Per germline, CDR1 SGHRS and CDR2 YFSETQ. The CDR3 region has the DNA TGCGCCAGCAGCTTGGACTACGGGTACCAAGAGACCCAGTACTTC. This translates into CASSLDYGYQETQYF. The variable domain in full, with the rest retrieved from reference TRBV5-1 and TRBJ2-5, is KAGVTQTPRYLIKTRGQQVTLSCSPISGHRSVSWYQQTPGQGLQFLFEYFSETQRNKGNFPGRFSGRQFSNSRSEMNVSTLELGDSALYLCASSLDYGYQETQYFGPGTRLLVL.